What follows is one T cell receptor (beta chain) and its context. Its antigen is unidentified. The entry originates in a study of cytomegalovirus exposure and HLA in healthy donors. Background on the study: Among several hundred genotyped donors, about 83% fell in the Caucasian-associated ancestry cluster. Study findings and constraints: Cytomegalovirus-associated status was assigned to about 150 TCR beta chains. Rare TCR sequences predominated, though certain public TCRs were found in many donors.

PCR employed 60 Vbeta and 13 Jbeta primers. Using immunoSEQ multiplex PCR, the repertoire was profiled, and TCRdb retains in-frame clones only, with some absent. In the table there are 150,000 to 250,000 clones, 65% to 80% of which are singletons. Germline loops: CDR1 SNHLY, CDR2 FYNNEI. Unmatched junction bases numbered 2, after V lost 3 bases and J lost 6 bases. The CDR3 has 15 amino acids. The material sequenced was PBMCs. This receptor was taken from a woman under 40 in good health and CMV-seropositive. The chain uses TRBV2 and TRBJ2-2, with 12 bases matching TRBD1. CDR3 bases: TGTGCCAGCAGTGAGGGGACAGGGGGCCCCGGGGAGCTGTTTTTT. Amino acids: CASSEGTGGPGELFF.